These 19 T cell receptor beta chains share one sample of origin, sequenced in a study of shared clonotypes between healthy human individuals (dated by TCRdb to 2018 to 2021). The library was built by means of the immunoSEQ multiplex PCR assay. The clones in this table, taken by TCRdb from immuneACCESS, are in-frame only. Not every clone is retained; where verified, under half of the shortfall comes from an unresolved V gene, and the cause of the rest is unknown. A total of under 750,000 clones appear in this sample, over 55% of them only once. Around 1.8% of the sample comes from the top ten. Sequencing was done on a sample of memory CD4+ T cells sorted from blood. Taken with the paper, the label for cell subset or site translates to: CD45RA-negative fraction. These receptor sequences come from a woman aged 25 to 39 in good health.

The V gene is TRBV5-8, the J gene TRBJ2-7, with TRBD1 identical over 9 bases. Germline V gene data show CDR1 as SGHTS and CDR2 as YDEGEE. The CDR3 covers 16 residues. After removal of 0 bases from V and 6 bases from J, the junction contained 10 bases not matched to a gene. CDR3 region: CASSLVAGTGRSEQYF. In DNA, the CDR3 is TGTGCCAGCAGCTTGGTGGCCGGGACAGGGAGGTCCGAGCAGTACTTC.

CDR3: CASSEAITAFF. DNA of the CDR3: TGTGCCAGCAGTGAAGCAATTACAGCTTTCTTT. The chain carries TRBV6-1 and TRBJ1-1; D remains unclear. V lost 0 bases, J lost 10 bases, and 6 bases lay in between. This CDR3 has 11 amino acids. Germline V gives CDR1 MNHNS, CDR2 SASEGT.

The CDR3 region has the DNA TGTGCCAGCAGCTTAAATGGACAGGGGGCTTCCTACGAGCAGTACTTC. Protein product: CASSLNGQGASYEQYF. The chain combines TRBV7-8 with TRBJ2-7; TRBD1 agrees at 11 bases. Germline V gene data show CDR1 as SGHVS and CDR2 as FQNEAQ. The CDR3 extends over 16 amino acids. With 2 bases clipped from V and 1 base from J, the junction kept 4 bases outside the gene matches.

V is TRBV28 and J is TRBJ2-1; 8 bases match TRBD1. Per germline, CDR1 MDHEN and CDR2 SYDVKM. This CDR3 region has 14 residues. The junction had 8 bases not matched to a gene; V was cut back by 6 bases and J by 7 bases. The CDR3 DNA reads TGTGCCAGCAGGCCGGGACAGGTAATGAATGAGCAGTTCTTC. This translates into CASRPGQVMNEQFF. The whole variable domain, filled in from reference TRBV28 and TRBJ2-1, reads DVKVTQSSRYLVKRTGEKVFLECVQDMDHENMFWYRQDPGLGLRLIYFSYDVKMKEKGDIPEGYSVSREKKERFSLILESASTNQTSMYLCASRPGQVMNEQFFGPGTRLTVL.

A few counts support this clone. J is TRBJ2-5 and V is TRBV19, with 7 bases lining up with TRBD1. V shed 4 bases and J 2 bases; nucleotides not matched to a gene: 13. This CDR3 spans 17 amino acids. The V gene's germline CDR1 is LNHDA and CDR2 SQIVND (reference sequence). The CDR3 nucleotides read TGTGCCAGTAGTAAGGGACAGTGGACACCCCAGCAAGAGACCCAGTACTTC. Residues: CASSKGQWTPQQETQYF.

This clone has only a few counts. The chain combines TRBV27 with TRBJ2-5, with D hard to call. The J call may be wrong; the DNA end is better matched by TRBJ2-7. Germline V gene sequence: CDR1 MNHEY, CDR2 SMNVEV (reference sequence). The CDR3 spans 13 residues. CDR3 amino acids: CASSTRAYYEQYF. In DNA, the CDR3 is TGTGCCAGCAGTACAAGGGCCTACTACGAGCAGTACTTC.

This chain uses TRBV6-1 with TRBJ1-5; 7 bases line up with TRBD1. CDR1 and CDR2 (germline): MNHNS, SASEGT. J gave up 4 bases and V 8 bases, and 5 bases lay outside the gene matches. The CDR3 covers 13 residues. In DNA form, the CDR3 reads TGTGCCAGCTCGGACAGGATAAATCAGCCCCAGCATTTT. Translation: CASSDRINQPQHF.

The V and J genes are TRBV6-5 and TRBJ2-5, with D possibly being TRBD1 (5 bases). CDR3 length: 12 residues. The germline V gene has CDR1 MNHEY and CDR2 SVGAGI. Trimming removed 8 bases from V and 7 bases from J, with 14 bases in between. CDR3 nucleotide sequence: TGTGCCAGCCGGCGGCCGCAGGGGACCCAGTACTTC. It specifies CASRRPQGTQYF.

This sequence joins TRBV6-1 and TRBJ2-3; TRBD2 aligns across 8 bases. The CDR3 sequence is 15 residues long. Germline V gene lookup returns CDR1 MNHNS and CDR2 SASEGT. V lost 3 bases to trimming and J lost 3 bases; unmatched junction nucleotides: 5. The CDR3 DNA sequence: TGTGCCAGCAGTGAGCGGGGGGCGCTTACAGATACGCAGTATTTT. It yields the protein CASSERGALTDTQYF.

V gene TRBV25-1 combines with J gene TRBJ2-7; TRBD1 matches at 11 bases. The ends lost 5 bases at V and 4 bases at J; junction bases unmatched: 7. Germline lookup yields CDR1 MGHDK and CDR2 SYGVNS. This CDR3 is built from 15 residues. The CDR3 region is CASSPSGQGEYEQYF. For the CDR3, the DNA is TGTGCCAGCAGTCCATCGGGACAGGGGGAATACGAGCAGTACTTC.

The V and J genes are TRBV2 and TRBJ2-5; 9 bases line up with TRBD1. The length of the CDR3 is 13 residues. Germline V gene lookup returns CDR1 SNHLY and CDR2 FYNNEI. J was trimmed by 5 bases and V by 7 bases; bases with no gene match: 5. For the CDR3, the DNA is TGTGCCAGCACGGGACAGGGAGGGGAGACCCAGTACTTC. This encodes CASTGQGGETQYF.

This clone appeared a few times. The chain recombines TRBV5-4 with TRBJ2-4; TRBD2 is a possible D gene (6 bases). V was pared by 2 bases and J by 15 bases, with 15 bases between. This CDR3 is 12 amino acids long. Germline CDR1 reads SGHNT; CDR2 reads YYREEE (reference sequence). This chain's CDR3 is CASSFGSRARYF. In nucleotides, the CDR3 is TGTGCCAGCAGCTTCGGGAGTCGGGCGAGGTACTTC.

A remark on this clone: The same CDR3 arises from other DNA sequences in this sample as well. This chain joins TRBV5-1 and TRBJ2-1; D is unclear. V lost 5 bases to trimming and J lost 1 base, with 10 bases between them. The CDR3 consists of 14 residues. CDR1 is SGHRS and CDR2 is YFSETQ in the germline V gene. CDR3 sequence: CASRVGESYNEQFF. Here the CDR3 DNA reads TGCGCCAGCAGGGTGGGTGAGTCCTACAATGAGCAGTTCTTC.

The CDR3 sequence is CASSPGTSANNEQFF. For the CDR3, the DNA is TGTGCCAGCAGCCCCGGGACTAGCGCAAACAATGAGCAGTTCTTC. This chain connects TRBV11-2 to TRBJ2-1; 10 nucleotides agree with TRBD2. The CDR3 length is 15 residues. V dropped 5 bases and J dropped 5; count of bases not matched to a gene: 6. Germline values: CDR1 SGHAT, CDR2 FQNNGV.

The rearrangement links TRBV7-2 to TRBJ1-5; D is ambiguous. The CDR3 totals 13 residues. The germline V gene has CDR1 SGHTA and CDR2 FQGNSA. V was pared by 3 bases and J by 1 base, with 4 bases between. This CDR3 is CASSFSSNQPQHF. The CDR3 DNA sequence: TGTGCCAGCAGCTTTTCAAGCAATCAGCCCCAGCATTTT.

This rearrangement joins TRBV19 to TRBJ2-1, with 9 bases aligning to TRBD2. Germline assignment: CDR1 LNHDA and CDR2 SQIVND (reference sequence). This CDR3 comprises 14 residues. The junction had 3 bases not matched to a gene; V was cut back by 3 bases and J by 6 bases. The CDR3, as DNA: TGTGCCAGTAGTATTGTTAGCGGGAGCAATGAGCAGTTCTTC. Residues: CASSIVSGSNEQFF.

The chain recombines TRBV28 with TRBJ2-7, with a possible D match to TRBD1 (6 bases). Germline V lookup: CDR1 MDHEN, CDR2 SYDVKM. The CDR3 consists of 12 residues. Deletions cut 6 bases from V and 3 bases from J, with 9 bases between. This chain's CDR3 is CASRRQVYEQYF. The CDR3 DNA sequence: TGTGCCAGCAGGCGACAGGTCTACGAGCAGTACTTC.

The chain combines TRBV6-6 with TRBJ2-1; 7 bases are a match to TRBD1. The germline CDR1 and CDR2 sequences are MNHNY and SVGAGI (reference sequence). V was pared by 5 bases and J by 7 bases, with 11 bases of the junction left unmatched. CDR3 length equals 15 residues. As DNA, the CDR3 is TGTGCCAGCAGTAGAACCGGGACAGTAAAAAATGAGCAGTTCTTC. Protein: CASSRTGTVKNEQFF.

V gene TRBV30 combines with J gene TRBJ2-5; D may correspond to TRBD1 or TRBD2 (5 bases each). The J call may be wrong; the DNA end is better matched by TRBJ2-7. Germline values: CDR1 GTSNPN, CDR2 SVGIG (reference sequence). CDR3 size: 11 residues. This CDR3 reads CAWSGSTEQYF. The CDR3 nucleotides read TGTGCCTGGTCAGGGAGCACCGAGCAGTACTTC.